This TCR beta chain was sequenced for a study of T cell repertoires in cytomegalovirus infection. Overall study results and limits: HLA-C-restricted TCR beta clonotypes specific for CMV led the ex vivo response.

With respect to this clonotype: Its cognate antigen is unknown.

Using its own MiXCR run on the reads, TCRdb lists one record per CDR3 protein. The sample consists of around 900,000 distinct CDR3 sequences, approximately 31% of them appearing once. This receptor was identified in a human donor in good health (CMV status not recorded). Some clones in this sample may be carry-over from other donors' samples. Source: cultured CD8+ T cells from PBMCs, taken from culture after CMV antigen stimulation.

The DNA for the CDR3 is TGTGCCAGCAGCCTCGCGGAGGTGGGCACTGAAGCTTTCTTT. It yields the protein CASSLAEVGTEAFF. V gene TRBV12-3 or TRBV12-4 combines with J gene TRBJ1-1; no definite D call. Between the trimmed V and J ends, which lost 6 bases and 4 bases, there was a span of 15 bases. The CDR3 spans 14 residues.